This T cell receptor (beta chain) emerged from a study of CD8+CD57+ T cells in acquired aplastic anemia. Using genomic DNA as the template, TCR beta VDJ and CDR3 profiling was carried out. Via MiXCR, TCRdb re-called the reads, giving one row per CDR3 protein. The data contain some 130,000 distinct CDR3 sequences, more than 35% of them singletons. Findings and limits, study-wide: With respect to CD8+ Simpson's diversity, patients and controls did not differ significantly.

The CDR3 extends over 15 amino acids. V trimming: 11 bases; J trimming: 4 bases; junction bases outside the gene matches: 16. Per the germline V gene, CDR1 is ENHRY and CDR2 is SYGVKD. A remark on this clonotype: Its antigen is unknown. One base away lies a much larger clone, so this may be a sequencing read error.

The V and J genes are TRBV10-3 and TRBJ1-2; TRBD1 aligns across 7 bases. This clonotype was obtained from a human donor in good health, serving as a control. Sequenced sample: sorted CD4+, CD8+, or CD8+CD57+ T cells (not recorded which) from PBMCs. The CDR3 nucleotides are TGTGCCGGCAGTGAGGGAGGGGGACAGATCTATGGCTACACCTTC. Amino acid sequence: CAGSEGGGQIYGYTF.